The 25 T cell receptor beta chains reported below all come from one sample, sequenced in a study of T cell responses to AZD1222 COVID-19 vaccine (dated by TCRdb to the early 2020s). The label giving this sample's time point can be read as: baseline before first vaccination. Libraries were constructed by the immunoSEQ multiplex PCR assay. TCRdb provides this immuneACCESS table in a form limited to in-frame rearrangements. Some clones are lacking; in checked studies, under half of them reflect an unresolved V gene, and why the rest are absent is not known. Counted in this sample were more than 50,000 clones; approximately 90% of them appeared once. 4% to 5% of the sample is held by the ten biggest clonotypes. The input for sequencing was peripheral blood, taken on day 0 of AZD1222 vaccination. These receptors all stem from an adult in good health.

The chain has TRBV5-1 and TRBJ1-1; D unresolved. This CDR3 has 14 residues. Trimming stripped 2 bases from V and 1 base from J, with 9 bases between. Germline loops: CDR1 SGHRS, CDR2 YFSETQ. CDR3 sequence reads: CASSFTTWNTEAFF. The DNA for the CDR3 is TGCGCCAGCAGCTTCACCACGTGGAACACTGAAGCTTTCTTT.

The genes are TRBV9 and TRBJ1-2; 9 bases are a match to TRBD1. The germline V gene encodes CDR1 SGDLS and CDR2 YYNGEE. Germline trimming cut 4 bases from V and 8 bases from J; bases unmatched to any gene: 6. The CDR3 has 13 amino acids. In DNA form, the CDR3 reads TGTGCCAGCAGCCCCCGGACAGGGGAGGGCTACACCTTC. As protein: CASSPRTGEGYTF.

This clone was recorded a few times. The CDR3 loop is CAVQGATNTEAFF. CDR3 nucleotides: TGTGCCGTCCAGGGGGCTACCAACACTGAAGCTTTCTTT. The chain carries TRBV6-5 and TRBJ1-1, with 8 positions matching TRBD1. CDR3 length equals 13 residues. Germline V gives CDR1 MNHEY, CDR2 SVGAGI. The junction had 7 bases not matched to a gene; V was cut back by 11 bases and J by 2 bases.

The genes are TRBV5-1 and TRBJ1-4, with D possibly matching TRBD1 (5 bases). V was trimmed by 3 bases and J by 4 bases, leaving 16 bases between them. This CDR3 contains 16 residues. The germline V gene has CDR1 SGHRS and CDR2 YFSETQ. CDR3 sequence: CASSWTNAGVNEKLFF. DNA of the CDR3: TGCGCCAGCAGCTGGACAAACGCGGGGGTTAATGAAAAACTGTTTTTT.

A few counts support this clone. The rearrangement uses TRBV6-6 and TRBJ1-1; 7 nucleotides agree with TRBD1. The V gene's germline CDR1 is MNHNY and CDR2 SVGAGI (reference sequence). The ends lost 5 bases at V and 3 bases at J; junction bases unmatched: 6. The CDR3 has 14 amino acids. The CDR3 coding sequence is TGTGCCAGCAGTCCACAGGGGTTTGACACTGAAGCTTTCTTT. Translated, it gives CASSPQGFDTEAFF.

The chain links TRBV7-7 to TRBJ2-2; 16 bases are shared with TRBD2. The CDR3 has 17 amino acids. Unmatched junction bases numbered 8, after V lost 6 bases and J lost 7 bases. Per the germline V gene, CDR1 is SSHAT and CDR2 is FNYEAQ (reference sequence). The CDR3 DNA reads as TGTGCCAGCAGTACCGGGACTAGCGGGGGGGCCGACGGGGAGCTGTTTTTT. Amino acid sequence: CASSTGTSGGADGELFF.

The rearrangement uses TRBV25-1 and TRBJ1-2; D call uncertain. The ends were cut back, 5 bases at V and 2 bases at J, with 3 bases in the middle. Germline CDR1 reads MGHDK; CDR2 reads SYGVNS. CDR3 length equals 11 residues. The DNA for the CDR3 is TGTGCCAGCAGTCGAAACTATGGCTACACCTTC. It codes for CASSRNYGYTF.

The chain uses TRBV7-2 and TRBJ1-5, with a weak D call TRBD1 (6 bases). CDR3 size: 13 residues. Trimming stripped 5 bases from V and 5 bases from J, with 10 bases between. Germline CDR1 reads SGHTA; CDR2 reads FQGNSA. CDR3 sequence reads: CASSQDRHQPQHF. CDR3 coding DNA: TGTGCCAGCAGCCAGGACAGACATCAGCCCCAGCATTTT.

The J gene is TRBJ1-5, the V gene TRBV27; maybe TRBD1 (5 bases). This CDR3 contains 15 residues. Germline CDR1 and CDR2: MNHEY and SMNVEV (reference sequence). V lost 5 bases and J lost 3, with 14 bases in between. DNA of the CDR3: TGTGCCAGCAGTCCGCGGGACGGCCACAATCAGCCCCAGCATTTT. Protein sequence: CASSPRDGHNQPQHF.

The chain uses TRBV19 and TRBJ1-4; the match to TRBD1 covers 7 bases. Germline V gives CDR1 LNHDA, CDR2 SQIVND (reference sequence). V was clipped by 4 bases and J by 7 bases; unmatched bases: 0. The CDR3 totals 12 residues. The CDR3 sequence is CASSNRGEKLFF. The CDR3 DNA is TGTGCCAGTAGTAACAGGGGTGAAAAACTGTTTTTT.

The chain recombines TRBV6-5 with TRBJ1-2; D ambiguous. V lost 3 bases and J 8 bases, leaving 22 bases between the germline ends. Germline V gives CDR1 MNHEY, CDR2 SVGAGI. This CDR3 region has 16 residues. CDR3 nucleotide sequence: TGTGCCAGCAGTTATCCTGATTTCACGGGTTCATGGGGCTACACCTTC. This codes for CASSYPDFTGSWGYTF.

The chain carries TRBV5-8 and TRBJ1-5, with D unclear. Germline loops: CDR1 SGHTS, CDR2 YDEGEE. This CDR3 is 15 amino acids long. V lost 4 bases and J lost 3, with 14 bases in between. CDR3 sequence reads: CASSGMTDYNQPQHF. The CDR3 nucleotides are TGTGCCAGCAGCGGAATGACGGACTACAATCAGCCCCAGCATTTT.

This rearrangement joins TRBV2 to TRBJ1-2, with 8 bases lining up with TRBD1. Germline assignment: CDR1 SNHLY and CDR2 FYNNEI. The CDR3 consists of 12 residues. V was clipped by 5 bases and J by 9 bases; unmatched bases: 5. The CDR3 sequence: CASSLRTGSYTF. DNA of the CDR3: TGTGCCAGCAGTCTAAGGACAGGGAGCTACACCTTC.

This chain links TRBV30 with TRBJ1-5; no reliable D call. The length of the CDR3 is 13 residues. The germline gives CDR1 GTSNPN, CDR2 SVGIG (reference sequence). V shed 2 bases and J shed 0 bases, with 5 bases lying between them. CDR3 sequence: CAWSRDSNQPQHF. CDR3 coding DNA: TGTGCCTGGAGTCGAGATAGCAATCAGCCCCAGCATTTT.

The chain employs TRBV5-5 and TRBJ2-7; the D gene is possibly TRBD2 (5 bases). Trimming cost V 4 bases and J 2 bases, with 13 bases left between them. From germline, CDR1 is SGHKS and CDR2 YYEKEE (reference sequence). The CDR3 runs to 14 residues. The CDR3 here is CASSRSGLTYEQYF. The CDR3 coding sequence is TGTGCCAGCAGCAGATCGGGATTGACCTACGAGCAGTACTTC.

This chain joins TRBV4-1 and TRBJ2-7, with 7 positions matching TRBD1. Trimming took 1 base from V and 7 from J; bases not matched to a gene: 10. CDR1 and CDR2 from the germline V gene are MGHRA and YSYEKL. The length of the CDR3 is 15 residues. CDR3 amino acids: CASSQATGLVGEQYF. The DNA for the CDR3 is TGCGCCAGCAGCCAAGCGACAGGGTTGGTGGGTGAGCAGTACTTC.

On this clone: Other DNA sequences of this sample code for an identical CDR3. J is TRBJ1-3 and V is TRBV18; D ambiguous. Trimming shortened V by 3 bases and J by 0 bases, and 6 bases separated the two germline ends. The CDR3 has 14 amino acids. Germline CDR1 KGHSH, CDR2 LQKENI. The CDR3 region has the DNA TGTGCCAGCTCACCGGGTAGCTCTGGAAACACCATATATTTT. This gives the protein CASSPGSSGNTIYF.

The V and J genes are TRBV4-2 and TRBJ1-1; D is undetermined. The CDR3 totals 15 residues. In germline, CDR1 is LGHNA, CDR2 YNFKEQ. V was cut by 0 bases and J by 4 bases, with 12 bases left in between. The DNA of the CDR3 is TGTGCCAGCAGCCAAGATCTTAGTTCTCTCACTGAAGCTTTCTTT. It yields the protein CASSQDLSSLTEAFF.

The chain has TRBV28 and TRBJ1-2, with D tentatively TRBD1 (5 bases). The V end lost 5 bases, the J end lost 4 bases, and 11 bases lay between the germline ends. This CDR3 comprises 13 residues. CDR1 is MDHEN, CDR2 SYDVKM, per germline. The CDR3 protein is CASSPGSFYGYTF. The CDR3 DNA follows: TGTGCCAGCAGTCCAGGGTCATTCTATGGCTACACCTTC.

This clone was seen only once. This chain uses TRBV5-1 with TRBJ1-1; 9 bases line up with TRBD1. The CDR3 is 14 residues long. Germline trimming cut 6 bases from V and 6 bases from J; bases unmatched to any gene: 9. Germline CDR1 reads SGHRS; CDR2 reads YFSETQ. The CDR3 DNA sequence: TGCGCCAGCACCGAGTTACAGGGGGCTGCTGAAGCTTTCTTT. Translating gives CASTELQGAAEAFF.

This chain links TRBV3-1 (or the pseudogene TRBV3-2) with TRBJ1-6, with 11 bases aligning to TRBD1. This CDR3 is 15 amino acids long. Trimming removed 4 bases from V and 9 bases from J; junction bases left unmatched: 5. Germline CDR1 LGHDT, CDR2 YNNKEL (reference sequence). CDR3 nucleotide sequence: TGTGCCAGCAGCCCACGGACAGGGGGCTTTTCACCCCTCCACTTT. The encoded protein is CASSPRTGGFSPLHF.

The CDR3 sequence: CASSVGGGNYGYTF. CDR3 DNA: TGTGCCAGCAGCGTAGGTGGGGGTAACTATGGCTACACCTTC. The chain is built from TRBV9 and TRBJ1-2; TRBD1 is a possible D gene (5 bases). This CDR3 has 14 amino acids. The germline V and J ends were trimmed by 0 bases and 1 base, with 7 bases remaining between them. Germline loops: CDR1 SGDLS, CDR2 YYNGEE.

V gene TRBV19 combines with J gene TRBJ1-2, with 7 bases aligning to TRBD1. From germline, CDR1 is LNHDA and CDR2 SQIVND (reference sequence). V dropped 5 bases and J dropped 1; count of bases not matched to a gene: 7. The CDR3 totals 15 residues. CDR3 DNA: TGTGCCAGTAGTCGCCGACAGGGAGGTAACTATGGCTACACCTTC. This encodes CASSRRQGGNYGYTF. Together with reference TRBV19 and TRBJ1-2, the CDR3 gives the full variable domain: DGGITQSPKYLFRKEGQNVTLSCEQNLNHDAMYWYRQDPGQGLRLIYYSQIVNDFQKGDIAEGYSVSREKKESFPLTVTSAQKNPTAFYLCASSRRQGGNYGYTFGSGTRLTVV.

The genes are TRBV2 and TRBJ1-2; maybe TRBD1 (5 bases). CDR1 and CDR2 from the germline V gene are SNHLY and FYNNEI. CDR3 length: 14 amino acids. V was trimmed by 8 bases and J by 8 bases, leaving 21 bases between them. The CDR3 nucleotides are TGTGCCAGCCACGGAGAGGGGCGTTCGATAGGCTACACCTTC. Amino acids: CASHGEGRSIGYTF.

The CDR3, as DNA: TGTGCCAGCAGCTTATTAGGGACAGCCAATCAGCCCCAGCATTTT. Protein sequence: CASSLLGTANQPQHF. V gene TRBV7-3 combines with J gene TRBJ1-5; 7 nucleotides line up with TRBD1. Germline CDR1 is SGHTA and CDR2 is FQGTGA. Losses at the gene ends were 2 bases for V and 3 bases for J; bases not matched to a gene: 4. The CDR3 has 15 residues. The entire variable domain, with the rest obtained from reference TRBV7-3 and TRBJ1-5, is as follows: GAGVSQTPSNKVTEKGKYVELRCDPISGHTALYWYRQSLGQGPEFLIYFQGTGAADDSGLPNDRFFAVRPEGSVSTLKIQRTERGDSAVYLCASSLLGTANQPQHFGDGTRLSIL.